This T cell receptor (beta chain) stems from a study of blood T cell repertoires in COVID-19. Study-level information: PBMCs, B-cell-depleted T cells, or T cells were the source of the cDNA or gDNA that made up the material.

The germline V gene encodes CDR1 MNHEY and CDR2 SVGAGI. This CDR3 contains 14 residues. V was pared by 5 bases and J by 2 bases, with 10 bases between. This clone turned up a few times. As originally analysed: For nucleated cells, counts were estimated from reference gene primer amplification. Sequencing was performed with immunoSEQ multiplex PCR; in TCRdb, only in-frame clones are kept and a portion is missing. V and J calls and clone size are as listed in that table; D and trimming were resolved from the DNA. The profile shows under 50,000 clones, 70% to 90% of them singletons. This clonotype originated in a man aged 65 to 85 with active COVID-19. The sequenced sample consisted of peripheral blood. V and J are TRBV6-5 and TRBJ1-5; D might be TRBD1 (5 bases). The CDR3 sequence: CASSLRRGNQPQHF. The CDR3 nucleotides are TGTGCCAGCAGTCTTCGCAGGGGCAATCAGCCCCAGCATTTT.